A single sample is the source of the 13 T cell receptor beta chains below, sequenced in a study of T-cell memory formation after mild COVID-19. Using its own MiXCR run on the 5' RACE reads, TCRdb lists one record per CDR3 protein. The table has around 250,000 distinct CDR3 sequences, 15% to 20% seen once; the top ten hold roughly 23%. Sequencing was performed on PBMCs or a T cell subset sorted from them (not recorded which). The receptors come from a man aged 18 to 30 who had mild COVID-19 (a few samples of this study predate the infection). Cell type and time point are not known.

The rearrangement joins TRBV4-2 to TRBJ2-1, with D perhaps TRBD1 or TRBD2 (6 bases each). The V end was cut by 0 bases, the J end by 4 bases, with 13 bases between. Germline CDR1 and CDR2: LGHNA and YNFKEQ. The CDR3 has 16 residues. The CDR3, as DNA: TGTGCCAGCAGCCAAGATCCGGGGGCAGGGTACAATGAGCAGTTCTTC. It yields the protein CASSQDPGAGYNEQFF.

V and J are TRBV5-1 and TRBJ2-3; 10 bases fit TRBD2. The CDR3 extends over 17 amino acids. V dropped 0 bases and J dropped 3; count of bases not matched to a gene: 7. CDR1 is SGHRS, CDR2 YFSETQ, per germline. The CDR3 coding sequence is TGCGCCAGCAGCTTGGCGCCTGCTAGCGGGGGAACAGATACGCAGTATTTT. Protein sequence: CASSLAPASGGTDTQYF.

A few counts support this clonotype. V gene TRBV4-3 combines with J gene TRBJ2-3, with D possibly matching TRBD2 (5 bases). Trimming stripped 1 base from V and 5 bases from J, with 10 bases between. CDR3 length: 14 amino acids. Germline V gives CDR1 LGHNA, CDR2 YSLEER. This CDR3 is CASSQVTGGDTQYF. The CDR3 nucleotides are TGCGCCAGCAGCCAAGTCACCGGAGGAGATACGCAGTATTTT.

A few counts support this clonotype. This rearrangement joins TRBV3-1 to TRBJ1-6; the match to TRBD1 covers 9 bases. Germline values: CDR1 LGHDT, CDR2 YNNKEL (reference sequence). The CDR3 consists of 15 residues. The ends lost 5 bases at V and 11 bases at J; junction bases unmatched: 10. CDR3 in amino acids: CASSARDRVSPPLHF. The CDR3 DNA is TGTGCCAGCAGCGCCCGGGACAGGGTTTCTCCACCCCTCCACTTT.

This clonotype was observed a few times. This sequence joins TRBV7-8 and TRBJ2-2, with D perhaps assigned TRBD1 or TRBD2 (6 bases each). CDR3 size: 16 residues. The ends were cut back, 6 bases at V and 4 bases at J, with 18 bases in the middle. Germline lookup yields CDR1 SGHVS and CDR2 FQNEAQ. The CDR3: CASRNRQEGVTGELFF. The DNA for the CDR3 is TGTGCCAGCAGAAACCGACAGGAGGGGGTCACCGGGGAGCTGTTTTTT.

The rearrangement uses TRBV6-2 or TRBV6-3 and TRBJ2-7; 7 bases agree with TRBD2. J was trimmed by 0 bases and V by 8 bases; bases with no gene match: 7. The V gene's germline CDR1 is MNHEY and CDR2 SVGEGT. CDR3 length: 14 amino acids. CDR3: CASHRDYNSYEQYF. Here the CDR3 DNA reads TGTGCCAGCCACCGGGACTACAACTCCTACGAGCAGTACTTC.

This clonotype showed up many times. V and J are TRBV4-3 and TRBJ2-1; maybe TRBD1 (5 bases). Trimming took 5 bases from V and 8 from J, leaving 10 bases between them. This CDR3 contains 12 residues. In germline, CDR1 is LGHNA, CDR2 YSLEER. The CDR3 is CASSAVGDEQFF. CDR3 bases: TGCGCCAGCAGCGCCGTAGGGGATGAGCAGTTCTTC.

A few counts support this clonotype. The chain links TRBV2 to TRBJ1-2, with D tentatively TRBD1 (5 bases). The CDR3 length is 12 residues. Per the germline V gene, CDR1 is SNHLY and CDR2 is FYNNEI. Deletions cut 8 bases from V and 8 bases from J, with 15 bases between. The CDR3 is CASGRDLRGYTF. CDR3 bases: TGTGCCAGCGGCCGGGACTTACGGGGCTACACCTTC.

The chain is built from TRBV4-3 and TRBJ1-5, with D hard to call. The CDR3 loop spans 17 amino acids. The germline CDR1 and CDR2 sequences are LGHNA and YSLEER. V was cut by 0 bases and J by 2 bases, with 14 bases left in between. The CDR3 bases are TGCGCCAGCAGCCAAGATCCCACCCCTAAGGGCAATCAGCCCCAGCATTTT. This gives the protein CASSQDPTPKGNQPQHF.

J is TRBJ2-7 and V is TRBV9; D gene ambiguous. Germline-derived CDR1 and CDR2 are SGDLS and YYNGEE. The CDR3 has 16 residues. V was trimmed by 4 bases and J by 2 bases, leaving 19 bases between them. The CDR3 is CASSPPPATDPYEQYV. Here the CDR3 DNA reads TGTGCCAGCAGCCCCCCCCCCGCGACGGACCCCTACGAGCAGTACGTC.

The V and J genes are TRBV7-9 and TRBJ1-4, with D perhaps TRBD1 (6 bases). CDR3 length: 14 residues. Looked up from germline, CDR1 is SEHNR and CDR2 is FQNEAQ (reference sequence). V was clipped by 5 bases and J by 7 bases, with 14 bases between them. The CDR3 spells CASSDSGGPEKLFF. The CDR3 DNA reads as TGTGCCAGCAGCGACTCGGGGGGCCCTGAAAAACTGTTTTTT.

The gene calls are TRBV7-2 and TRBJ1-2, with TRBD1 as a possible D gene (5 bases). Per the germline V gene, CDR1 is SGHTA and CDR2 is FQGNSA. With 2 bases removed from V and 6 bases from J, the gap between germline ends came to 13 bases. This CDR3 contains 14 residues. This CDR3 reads CASSLTVGRDGYTF. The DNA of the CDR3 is TGTGCCAGCAGCTTAACGGTGGGGCGCGATGGCTACACCTTC.

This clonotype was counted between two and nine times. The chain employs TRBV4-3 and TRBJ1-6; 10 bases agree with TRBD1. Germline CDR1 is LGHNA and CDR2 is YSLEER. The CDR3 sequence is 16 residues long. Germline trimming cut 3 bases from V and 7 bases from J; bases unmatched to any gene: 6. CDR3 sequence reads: CASSQGQGRENSPLHF. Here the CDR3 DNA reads TGCGCCAGCAGCCAGGGACAGGGGCGAGAAAATTCACCCCTCCACTTT.